Below, 7 T cell receptor beta chains from the same sample are listed, as sequenced in a study of identical twins. TCRdb itself ran the 5' RACE reads through MiXCR, one entry per CDR3 protein. The sample consists of roughly 230,000 distinct CDR3 sequences, around 8% of them appearing once. The data also belong to a second study, concerning yellow fever vaccine responses in identical twins.

Material for sequencing was CD8+ T cells sorted from blood. The receptors were gathered from a woman between 18 and 29 years old in good health.

This clonotype turned up a few times. The chain links TRBV24-1 to TRBJ2-3, with D unresolved. The CDR3 totals 16 residues. CDR1 KGHDR and CDR2 SFDVKD come from the germline V gene. The germline V and J ends were trimmed by 0 bases and 0 bases, with 9 bases remaining between them. The CDR3 region is CATSDLASTSTDTQYF. CDR3 nucleotide sequence: TGTGCCACCAGTGATTTGGCCAGCACTAGCACAGATACGCAGTATTTT.

This clonotype was observed at least ten times. CDR3 nucleotides: TGCGCCAGCAGCCTGCCCCCAGCGGGGAACACCGGGGAGCTGTTTTTT. Translated: CASSLPPAGNTGELFF. This chain connects TRBV5-1 to TRBJ2-2; tentatively, D is TRBD2 (6 bases). Looked up from germline, CDR1 is SGHRS and CDR2 is YFSETQ. This CDR3 has 16 residues. Trimming left V 4 bases short and J 1 base short, with 14 bases between.

This rearrangement joins TRBV5-1 to TRBJ2-7, with D maybe TRBD2 (6 bases). The V end lost 4 bases, the J end lost 7 bases, and 18 bases lay between the germline ends. This CDR3 contains 14 residues. Germline V gene data show CDR1 as SGHRS and CDR2 as YFSETQ. Written as DNA, the CDR3 is TGCGCCAGCAGCCAAGGGACGGGGGTCTGGGAGCAGTACTTC. It yields the protein CASSQGTGVWEQYF. Drawing the rest from reference TRBV5-1 and TRBJ2-7, the complete variable domain is KAGVTQTPRYLIKTRGQQVTLSCSPISGHRSVSWYQQTPGQGLQFLFEYFSETQRNKGNFPGRFSGRQFSNSRSEMNVSTLELGDSALYLCASSQGTGVWEQYFGPGTRLTVT.

The rearrangement links TRBV7-2 to TRBJ2-5; D call uncertain. Germline CDR1 reads SGHTA; CDR2 reads FQGNSA. V shed 6 bases and J shed 2 bases, with 10 bases lying between them. The CDR3 extends over 13 amino acids. CDR3 bases: TGTGCCAGCAGTCCCTGGGTACAAGAGACCCAGTACTTC. Translation gives CASSPWVQETQYF.

This chain's CDR3 is CASSLSLGNEQFF. As DNA, the CDR3 is TGTGCCAGCAGTTTATCGCTAGGGAATGAGCAGTTCTTC. This sequence joins TRBV27 and TRBJ2-1; D call uncertain. Germline assignment: CDR1 MNHEY and CDR2 SMNVEV (reference sequence). V gave up 0 bases and J gave up 7 bases, with 7 bases separating them. This CDR3 is 13 amino acids long.

This clonotype was found many times. The chain links TRBV6-2 or TRBV6-3 to TRBJ2-2, with D unclear. The CDR3 length is 14 residues. Trimming left V 10 bases short and J 5 bases short, with 17 bases between. Germline V lookup: CDR1 MNHEY, CDR2 SVGEGT. CDR3 protein: CATKAKERTGELFF. Here the CDR3 DNA reads TGTGCCACTAAGGCCAAAGAGAGGACCGGGGAGCTGTTTTTT.

This chain uses TRBV7-6 with TRBJ2-5, with 10 bases matching TRBD1. This CDR3 has 16 amino acids. The junction had 8 bases not matched to a gene; V was cut back by 2 bases and J by 5 bases. Per germline, CDR1 SGHVS and CDR2 FNYEAQ. The chain's CDR3 is CASSLTATGGWETQYF. CDR3 coding DNA: TGTGCCAGCAGCTTAACCGCGACAGGGGGCTGGGAGACCCAGTACTTC.